This T cell receptor (beta chain) emerged from a study of cytomegalovirus exposure and HLA in healthy donors. CDR1 and CDR2 (germline): SNHLY, FYNNEI. The CDR3 covers 13 residues. V lost 5 bases, J lost 1 base, and 8 bases lay in between. This PCR relied on a set of 60 Vbeta primers and 13 Jbeta primers. The method was immunoSEQ multiplex PCR; TCRdb's version includes in-frame clones alone and lacks a portion of them. This sample has about 160,000 clones; 79% occur once, and the top ten carry about 5.9%. General study points: Investigators reported 164 TCR beta chains as tied to cytomegalovirus.

Regarding this clone: What it binds is not known.

This sequence was found in a man aged 45 to 65 in good health and CMV-seropositive. The chain combines TRBV2 with TRBJ2-5, with D perhaps matching TRBD1 (5 bases). The sequencing sample was made of PBMCs. This chain's CDR3 is CASSYRSQETQYF. CDR3 DNA: TGTGCCAGCAGTTACAGGAGCCAAGAGACCCAGTACTTC.